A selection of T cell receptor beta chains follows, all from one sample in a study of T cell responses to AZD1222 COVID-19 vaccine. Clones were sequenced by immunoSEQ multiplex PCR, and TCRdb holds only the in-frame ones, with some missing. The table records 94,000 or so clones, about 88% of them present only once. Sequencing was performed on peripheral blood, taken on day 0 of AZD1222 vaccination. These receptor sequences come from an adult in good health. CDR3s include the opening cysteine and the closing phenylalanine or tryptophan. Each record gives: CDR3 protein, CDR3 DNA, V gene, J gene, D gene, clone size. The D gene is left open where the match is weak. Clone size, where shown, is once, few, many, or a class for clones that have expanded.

CATSDAGTGSYNEQFF	TGTGCCACCAGTGATGCCGGGACAGGGTCTTACAATGAGCAGTTCTTC	TRBV24-1	TRBJ2-1	TRBD1	-
CASSGGIRGYTF	TGCGCCAGCAGTGGGGGGATTCGGGGCTACACCTTC	TRBV5-1	TRBJ1-2	-	-
CASSRIGRVYNEQFF	TGCGCCAGCAGCCGTATCGGACGGGTATACAATGAGCAGTTCTTC	TRBV4-3	TRBJ2-1	-	-
CASRGRSNQPQHF	TGTGCCAGCCGAGGAAGGAGCAATCAGCCCCAGCATTTT	TRBV28	TRBJ1-5	-	-
CASSSGGWTEAFF	TGCGCCAGCAGCTCAGGGGGTTGGACTGAAGCTTTCTTT	TRBV5-1	TRBJ1-1	TRBD1	-
CASSESNNQPQHF	TGTGCCAGCAGCGAATCAAATAATCAGCCCCAGCATTTT	TRBV12-1	TRBJ1-5	-	-
CAWMPDRVNYGYTF	TGTGCCTGGATGCCCGACAGGGTCAACTATGGCTACACCTTC	TRBV30	TRBJ1-2	TRBD1	-
CASSLKSGDHYNEQFF	TGTGCCAGCAGCTTAAAATCTGGGGATCACTACAATGAGCAGTTCTTC	TRBV7-3	TRBJ2-1	-	-
CAISESRRQVRYNQPQHF	TGTGCCATCAGTGAGTCCAGACGACAGGTGCGCTACAATCAGCCCCAGCATTTT	TRBV10-3	TRBJ1-5	-	-
CASNLGQGYEQYF	TGTGCCAGCAACTTGGGACAGGGCTACGAGCAGTACTTC	TRBV6-5	TRBJ2-7	TRBD1	-
CASSQDPETGGNTIYF	TGCGCCAGCAGCCAAGATCCGGAAACAGGTGGAAACACCATATATTTT	TRBV4-3	TRBJ1-3	-	-
CASSEGGYTEAFF	TGTGCCAGCAGCGAGGGAGGGTATACTGAAGCTTTCTTT	TRBV9	TRBJ1-1	-	-
CASSLPPAEAFF	TGCGCCAGCAGCTTGCCCCCAGCGGAAGCTTTCTTT	TRBV5-1	TRBJ1-1	-	-
CASRETGVNSPLHF	TGCGCCAGCAGGGAGACAGGGGTTAATTCACCCCTCCACTTT	TRBV10-2	TRBJ1-6	TRBD1	-
CASSQDFGGPYEQYF	TGTGCCAGCAGCCAAGATTTCGGGGGACCCTACGAGCAGTACTTC	TRBV3-1/TRBV3-2	TRBJ2-7	-	-
CASSRTGGFYEQYF	TGTGCCAGCAGTAGGACAGGGGGTTTCTACGAGCAGTACTTC	TRBV6-5	TRBJ2-7	TRBD1	few
CASSIQTGVNYGYTF	TGTGCCAGCAGTATACAGACAGGGGTTAACTATGGCTACACCTTC	TRBV6-5	TRBJ1-2	TRBD1	-
CAIMLESEQYF	TGTGCCATCATGTTAGAGTCCGAGCAGTACTTC	TRBV10-3	TRBJ2-7	-	-